A selection of T cell receptor beta chains follows, all from one sample in a study of blood T cells in healthy people across ages. TCRdb called the 5' RACE reads again in MiXCR, with one record for every CDR3 protein. The repertoire holds 600,000 to 800,000 distinct CDR3 sequences, about 50% seen once, with around an eighth in the top ten. The sequenced sample consisted of blood. The receptor set was obtained from an elderly woman in good health. CDR3s include the opening cysteine and the closing phenylalanine or tryptophan. The D gene is left open where the match is weak. A row's size may be missing; if present it is once, few, many or a size class.

d_call: TRBD1
j_call: TRBJ2-5
v_call: TRBV7-2
clone_size: NA
cdr3_nt: TGTGCCAGCAGCTTCAAGGGGGCGAAGACCCAGTACTTC
cdr3_aa: CASSFKGAKTQYF

d_call: NA
j_call: TRBJ2-1
v_call: TRBV4-1
clone_size: once
cdr3_nt: TGCGCCAGCAGCGCGGCAAGGGCCTCCTACAATGAGCAGTTCTTC
cdr3_aa: CASSAARASYNEQFF

d_call: TRBD2
j_call: TRBJ2-7
v_call: TRBV3-1
clone_size: NA
cdr3_nt: TGTGCCAGCAGCCAAGGATTCCCTAGCGGGGTTACCTCCTACAATGAGCAGTACTTC
cdr3_aa: CASSQGFPSGVTSYNEQYF

d_call: NA
j_call: TRBJ1-1
v_call: TRBV7-2
clone_size: few
cdr3_nt: TGTGCCAGCAGCTTAAGTGGACGCGAAGCTTTCTTT
cdr3_aa: CASSLSGREAFF

d_call: TRBD1
j_call: TRBJ1-4
v_call: TRBV12-3/TRBV12-4
clone_size: few
cdr3_nt: TGTGCCAGCAGTCTATACAGGGGCGAAAAACTGTTTTTT
cdr3_aa: CASSLYRGEKLFF

d_call: NA
j_call: TRBJ2-5
v_call: TRBV7-6
clone_size: many
cdr3_nt: TGTGCCAGCAGCTGGGCCGCGGTTTCCAACCGGGGTGAGACCCAGTACTTC
cdr3_aa: CASSWAAVSNRGETQYF

d_call: NA
j_call: TRBJ2-3
v_call: TRBV20-1
clone_size: NA
cdr3_nt: TGCAGTGCTCCCATCTACGCAGATACGCAGTATTTT
cdr3_aa: CSAPIYADTQYF

d_call: NA
j_call: TRBJ2-5
v_call: TRBV4-1
clone_size: NA
cdr3_nt: NA
cdr3_aa: CAYPCEQYF

d_call: NA
j_call: TRBJ2-7
v_call: TRBV4-1
clone_size: many
cdr3_nt: TGCGCCAGCAGCCAAGATTGGGGGCCCGGGATCTCGACTACCCTTAAGACCTACGAGCAGTACTTC
cdr3_aa: CASSQDWGPGISTTLKTYEQYF

d_call: NA
j_call: TRBJ2-4
v_call: TRBV27
clone_size: NA
cdr3_nt: TGTGCCAGCAGTACAGATTCGACTATACTAGCCAAAAACATTCAGTACTTC
cdr3_aa: CASSTDSTILAKNIQYF

d_call: NA
j_call: TRBJ1-2
v_call: TRBV2
clone_size: few
cdr3_nt: TGTGCCAGCGGGGGAGAGGAAGGCTACACCTTC
cdr3_aa: CASGGEEGYTF

d_call: TRBD1
j_call: TRBJ1-2
v_call: TRBV5-1
clone_size: many
cdr3_nt: TGCGCCAGCAGCTTCCAGGGGGATGGCTACACCTTC
cdr3_aa: CASSFQGDGYTF

d_call: TRBD1
j_call: TRBJ2-5
v_call: TRBV2
clone_size: NA
cdr3_nt: TGTGCCAGCAGGATGACAGGGGTGGGAGAGACCCAGTACTTC
cdr3_aa: CASRMTGVGETQYF

d_call: TRBD1
j_call: TRBJ1-6
v_call: TRBV27
clone_size: NA
cdr3_nt: TGTGCCAGCAGAGCGACAGGGGCCCCTAATTCACCCCTCCACTTT
cdr3_aa: CASRATGAPNSPLHF

d_call: NA
j_call: TRBJ1-1
v_call: TRBV3-1
clone_size: NA
cdr3_nt: TGTGCCAGCAGCCCCCTCGGTCTTGACGGTACTGAAGCTTTCTTT
cdr3_aa: CASSPLGLDGTEAFF

d_call: TRBD1
j_call: TRBJ1-4
v_call: TRBV12-3/TRBV12-4
clone_size: many
cdr3_nt: TGTGCCAGCAAGGGACAGATGGGGGTGAAGGAAAAACTGTTTTTT
cdr3_aa: CASKGQMGVKEKLFF

d_call: NA
j_call: TRBJ2-3
v_call: TRBV5-1
clone_size: many
cdr3_nt: TGCGCCAGCAACAGGGCGAGCACAGATACGCAGTATTTT
cdr3_aa: CASNRASTDTQYF

d_call: TRBD2
j_call: TRBJ2-1
v_call: TRBV20-1
clone_size: many
cdr3_nt: TGCAGTGCTAGGGACTTGATACTAGCGGGAGCCTACAATGAGCAGTTCTTC
cdr3_aa: CSARDLILAGAYNEQFF

d_call: TRBD2
j_call: TRBJ2-7
v_call: TRBV2
clone_size: NA
cdr3_nt: TGTGCCAGCACCAAAGGGACGTCTCTAGCGGTATACGAGCAGTACTTC
cdr3_aa: CASTKGTSLAVYEQYF

d_call: NA
j_call: TRBJ1-2
v_call: TRBV25-1
clone_size: NA
cdr3_nt: TGTGCCAGCCTCGACAGAAACTATGGCTACACCTTC
cdr3_aa: CASLDRNYGYTF

d_call: NA
j_call: TRBJ2-7
v_call: TRBV10-3
clone_size: NA
cdr3_nt: TGTGCCATCAGCCAGACAGTCGAGCAGTACTTC
cdr3_aa: CAISQTVEQYF

d_call: NA
j_call: TRBJ2-1
v_call: TRBV6-6
clone_size: NA
cdr3_nt: TGTGCCAGCAGTTACGGGCAGGGCCAGTTCTTC
cdr3_aa: CASSYGQGQFF

d_call: TRBD1
j_call: TRBJ1-2
v_call: TRBV5-1
clone_size: many
cdr3_nt: TGCGCCAGCGGCTACAACACAGGGGGCCATGGCTACACCTTC
cdr3_aa: CASGYNTGGHGYTF

d_call: NA
j_call: TRBJ2-7
v_call: TRBV14
clone_size: NA
cdr3_nt: TGTGCCAGCAGCCCCCTCCTAGCGATCTCCTACGAGCAGTACTTC
cdr3_aa: CASSPLLAISYEQYF

d_call: NA
j_call: TRBJ2-4
v_call: TRBV5-1
clone_size: few
cdr3_nt: TGCGCCAGCAGCTTGTACGGCGGGGAAAGCGGTAACATTCAGTACTTC
cdr3_aa: CASSLYGGESGNIQYF

d_call: TRBD2
j_call: TRBJ2-7
v_call: TRBV20-1
clone_size: NA
cdr3_nt: TGCAGTGTCCCTCGGACTAGCGGGGGACCTTACGAGCAGTACTTC
cdr3_aa: CSVPRTSGGPYEQYF

d_call: TRBD2
j_call: TRBJ2-7
v_call: TRBV10-3
clone_size: few
cdr3_nt: TGTGCCATCAGGGGGACCCGGGGGGCCTACGAGCAGTACTTC
cdr3_aa: CAIRGTRGAYEQYF

d_call: NA
j_call: TRBJ2-2
v_call: TRBV6-5
clone_size: many
cdr3_nt: TGTGCCAGCACCTACGGCGCAGGGGACACCGGGGAGCTGTTTTTT
cdr3_aa: CASTYGAGDTGELFF

d_call: NA
j_call: TRBJ1-2
v_call: TRBV29-1
clone_size: NA
cdr3_nt: TGCAGCGCTGGAGAGGGCTATGGCTACACCTTC
cdr3_aa: CSAGEGYGYTF

d_call: TRBD1
j_call: TRBJ2-7
v_call: TRBV4-1
clone_size: once
cdr3_nt: TGCGCCAGCAGCCATCCGGGACAGGGTTCATACGAGCAGTACTTC
cdr3_aa: CASSHPGQGSYEQYF

d_call: TRBD1
j_call: TRBJ2-2
v_call: TRBV5-1
clone_size: NA
cdr3_nt: TGCGCCAGCAGCTCAATTACCGGGACAGGGAACACCGGGGAGCTGTTTTTT
cdr3_aa: CASSSITGTGNTGELFF

d_call: TRBD1
j_call: TRBJ1-2
v_call: TRBV5-1
clone_size: few
cdr3_nt: TGCGCCAGCAGCTGGGGGGACAGGGATTCGAACTATGGCTACACCTTC
cdr3_aa: CASSWGDRDSNYGYTF

d_call: TRBD2
j_call: TRBJ2-3
v_call: TRBV11-2
clone_size: NA
cdr3_nt: TGTGCCAGCAGGGCCGGGACTACCACAGATACGCAGTATTTT
cdr3_aa: CASRAGTTTDTQYF

d_call: TRBD1
j_call: TRBJ1-1
v_call: TRBV24-1
clone_size: many
cdr3_nt: TGTGCCACCAGTGATACAGGGGCGAGGGACACTGAAGCTTTCTTT
cdr3_aa: CATSDTGARDTEAFF

d_call: NA
j_call: TRBJ1-1
v_call: TRBV18
clone_size: few
cdr3_nt: TGTGCCAGCTTGGGCGGATTGAACACTGAAGCTTTCTTT
cdr3_aa: CASLGGLNTEAFF

d_call: TRBD1
j_call: TRBJ1-2
v_call: TRBV18
clone_size: NA
cdr3_nt: TGTGCCAGCTCACCATCCCAGGGGGCCAAGGGCTACACCTTC
cdr3_aa: CASSPSQGAKGYTF

d_call: NA
j_call: TRBJ2-5
v_call: TRBV25-1
clone_size: many
cdr3_nt: TGTGCCAGCAGTACGGCCCGGAAAAGTTCAGAGACCCAGTACTTC
cdr3_aa: CASSTARKSSETQYF

d_call: TRBD1
j_call: TRBJ2-1
v_call: TRBV29-1
clone_size: NA
cdr3_nt: TGCAGCGGGGGACAGACTAATGAGCAGTTCTTC
cdr3_aa: CSGGQTNEQFF